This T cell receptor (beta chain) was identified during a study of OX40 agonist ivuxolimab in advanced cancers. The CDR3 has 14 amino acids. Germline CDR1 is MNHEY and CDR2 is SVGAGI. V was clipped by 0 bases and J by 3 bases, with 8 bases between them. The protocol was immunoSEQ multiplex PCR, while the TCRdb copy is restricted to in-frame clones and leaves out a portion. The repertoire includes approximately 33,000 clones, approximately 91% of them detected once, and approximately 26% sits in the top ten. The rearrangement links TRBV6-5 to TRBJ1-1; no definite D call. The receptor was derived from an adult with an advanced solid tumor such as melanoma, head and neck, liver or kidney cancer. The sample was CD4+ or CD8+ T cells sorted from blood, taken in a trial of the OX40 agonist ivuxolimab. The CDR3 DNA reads TGTGCCAGCAGTTACTCTGTGGGTGACACTGAAGCTTTCTTT. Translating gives CASSYSVGDTEAFF.